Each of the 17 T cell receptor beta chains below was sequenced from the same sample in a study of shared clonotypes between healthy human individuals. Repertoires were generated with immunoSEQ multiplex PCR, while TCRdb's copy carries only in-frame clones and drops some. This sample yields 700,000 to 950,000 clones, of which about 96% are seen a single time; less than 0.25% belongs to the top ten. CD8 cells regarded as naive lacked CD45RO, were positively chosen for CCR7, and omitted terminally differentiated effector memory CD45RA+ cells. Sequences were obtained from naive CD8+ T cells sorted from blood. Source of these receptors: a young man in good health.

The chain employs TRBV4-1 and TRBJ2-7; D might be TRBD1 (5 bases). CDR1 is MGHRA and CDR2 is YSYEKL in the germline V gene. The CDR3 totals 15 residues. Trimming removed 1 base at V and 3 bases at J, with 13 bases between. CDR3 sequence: CASSQVFDSNYEQYF. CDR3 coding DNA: TGCGCCAGCAGCCAAGTATTCGACAGCAACTACGAGCAGTACTTC.

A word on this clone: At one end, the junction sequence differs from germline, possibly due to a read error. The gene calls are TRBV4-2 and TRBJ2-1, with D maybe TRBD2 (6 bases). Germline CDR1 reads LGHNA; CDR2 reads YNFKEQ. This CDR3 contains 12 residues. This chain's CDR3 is CASSLDYYEQFF. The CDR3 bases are TGTGCCAGCAGCCTGGACTACTATGAGCAGTTCTTC.

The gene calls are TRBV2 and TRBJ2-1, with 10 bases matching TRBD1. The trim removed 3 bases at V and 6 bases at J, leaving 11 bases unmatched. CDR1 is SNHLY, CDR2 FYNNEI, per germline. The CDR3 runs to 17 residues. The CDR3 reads CASSDVWRDRGRNEQFF. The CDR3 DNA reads TGTGCCAGCAGTGATGTGTGGCGGGACAGGGGTCGCAATGAGCAGTTCTTC.

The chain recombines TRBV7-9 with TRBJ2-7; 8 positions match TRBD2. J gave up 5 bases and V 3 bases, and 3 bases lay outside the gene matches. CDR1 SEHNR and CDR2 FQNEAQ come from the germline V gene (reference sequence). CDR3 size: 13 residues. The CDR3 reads CASSFPTSDEQYF. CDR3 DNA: TGTGCCAGCAGCTTCCCGACTAGCGACGAGCAGTACTTC. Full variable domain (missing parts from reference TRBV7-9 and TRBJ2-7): DTGVSQNPRHKITKRGQNVTFRCDPISEHNRLYWYRQTLGQGPEFLTYFQNEAQLEKSRLLSDRFSAERPKGSFSTLEIQRTEQGDSAMYLCASSFPTSDEQYFGPGTRLTVT.

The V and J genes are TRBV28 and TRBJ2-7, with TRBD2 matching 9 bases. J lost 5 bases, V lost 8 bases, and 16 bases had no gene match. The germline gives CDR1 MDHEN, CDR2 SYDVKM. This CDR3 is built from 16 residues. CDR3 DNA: TGTGCCAGCGGCGGGGGGGGATACACGTTAGTTCACGAGCAGTACTTC. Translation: CASGGGGYTLVHEQYF.

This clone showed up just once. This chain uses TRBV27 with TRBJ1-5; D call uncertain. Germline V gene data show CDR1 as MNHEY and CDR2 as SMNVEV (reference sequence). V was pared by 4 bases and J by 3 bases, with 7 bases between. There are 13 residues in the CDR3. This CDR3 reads CASSWGNNQPQHF. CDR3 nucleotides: TGTGCCAGCAGTTGGGGAAACAATCAGCCCCAGCATTTT.

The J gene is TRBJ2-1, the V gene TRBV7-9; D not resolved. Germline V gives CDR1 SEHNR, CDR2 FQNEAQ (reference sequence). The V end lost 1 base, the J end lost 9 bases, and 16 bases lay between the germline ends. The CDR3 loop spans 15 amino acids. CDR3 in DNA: TGTGCCAGCAGCTTAGGGCTAACCGAGAAGGGTGAGCAGTTCTTC. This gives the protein CASSLGLTEKGEQFF.

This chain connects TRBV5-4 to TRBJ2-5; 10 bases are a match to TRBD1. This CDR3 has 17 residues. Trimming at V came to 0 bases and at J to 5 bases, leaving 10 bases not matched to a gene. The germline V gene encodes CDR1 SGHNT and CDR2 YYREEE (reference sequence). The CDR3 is CASSLGKTGGPRETQYF. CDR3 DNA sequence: TGTGCCAGCAGCTTGGGAAAGACAGGGGGCCCACGGGAGACCCAGTACTTC.

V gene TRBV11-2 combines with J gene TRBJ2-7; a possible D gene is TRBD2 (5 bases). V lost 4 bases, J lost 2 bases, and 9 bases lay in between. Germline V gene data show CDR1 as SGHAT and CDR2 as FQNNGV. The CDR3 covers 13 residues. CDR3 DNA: TGTGCCAGCAGCTACGGGGAAACCTACGAGCAGTACTTC. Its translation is CASSYGETYEQYF.

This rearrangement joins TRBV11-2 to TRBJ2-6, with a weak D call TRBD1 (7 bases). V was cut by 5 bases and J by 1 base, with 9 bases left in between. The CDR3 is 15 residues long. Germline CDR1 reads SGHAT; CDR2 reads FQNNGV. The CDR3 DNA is TGTGCCAGCAGCCCAGGGGGGTCTGGGGCCAACGTCCTGACTTTC. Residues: CASSPGGSGANVLTF.

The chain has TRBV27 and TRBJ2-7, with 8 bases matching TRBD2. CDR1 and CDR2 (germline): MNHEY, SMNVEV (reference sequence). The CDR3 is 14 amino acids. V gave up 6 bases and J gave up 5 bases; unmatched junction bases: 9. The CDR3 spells CASRLSSGYDEQYF. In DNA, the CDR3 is TGTGCCAGCAGACTATCTAGCGGGTATGACGAGCAGTACTTC.

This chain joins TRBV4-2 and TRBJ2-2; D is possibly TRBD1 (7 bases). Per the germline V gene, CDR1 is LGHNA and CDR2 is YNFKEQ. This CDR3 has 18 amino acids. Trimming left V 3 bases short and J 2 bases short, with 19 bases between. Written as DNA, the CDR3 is TGTGCCAGCAGCCAGCGTACAGGGGACTCCTTTAACACCGGGGAGCTGTTTTTT. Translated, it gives CASSQRTGDSFNTGELFF.

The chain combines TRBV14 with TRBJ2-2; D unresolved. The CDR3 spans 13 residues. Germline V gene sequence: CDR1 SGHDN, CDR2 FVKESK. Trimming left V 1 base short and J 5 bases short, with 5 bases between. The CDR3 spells CASSQALTGELFF. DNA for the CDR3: TGTGCCAGCAGCCAAGCATTGACCGGGGAGCTGTTTTTT.

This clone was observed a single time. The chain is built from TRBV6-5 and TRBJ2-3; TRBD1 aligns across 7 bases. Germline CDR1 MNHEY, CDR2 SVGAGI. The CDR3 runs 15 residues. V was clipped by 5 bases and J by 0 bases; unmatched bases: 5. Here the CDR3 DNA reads TGTGCCAGCAGTCAGGACAGGCCAAGCACAGATACGCAGTATTTT. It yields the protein CASSQDRPSTDTQYF.

Here the CDR3 DNA reads TGTGCCATCAGTCTTGGTTTGACCCAGTACTTC. Encoded protein: CAISLGLTQYF. The V gene is TRBV10-3, the J gene TRBJ2-5, with D unresolved. Germline V CDR1 and CDR2: ENHRY, SYGVKD. The CDR3 spans 11 residues. V was pared by 5 bases and J by 7 bases, with 8 bases between.

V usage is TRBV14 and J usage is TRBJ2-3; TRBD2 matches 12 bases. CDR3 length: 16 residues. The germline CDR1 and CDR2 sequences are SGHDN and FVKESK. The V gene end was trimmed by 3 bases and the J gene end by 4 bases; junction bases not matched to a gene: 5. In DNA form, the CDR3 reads TGTGCCAGCAGCCACCTAGCGGGAGGGGCCCCAGATACGCAGTATTTT. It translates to CASSHLAGGAPDTQYF.

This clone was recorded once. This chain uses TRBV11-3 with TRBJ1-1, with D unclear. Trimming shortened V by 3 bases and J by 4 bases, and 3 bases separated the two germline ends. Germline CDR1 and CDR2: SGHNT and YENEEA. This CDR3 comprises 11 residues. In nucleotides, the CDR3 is TGTGCCAGCAGCTTGGCCACTGAAGCTTTCTTT. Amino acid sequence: CASSLATEAFF.